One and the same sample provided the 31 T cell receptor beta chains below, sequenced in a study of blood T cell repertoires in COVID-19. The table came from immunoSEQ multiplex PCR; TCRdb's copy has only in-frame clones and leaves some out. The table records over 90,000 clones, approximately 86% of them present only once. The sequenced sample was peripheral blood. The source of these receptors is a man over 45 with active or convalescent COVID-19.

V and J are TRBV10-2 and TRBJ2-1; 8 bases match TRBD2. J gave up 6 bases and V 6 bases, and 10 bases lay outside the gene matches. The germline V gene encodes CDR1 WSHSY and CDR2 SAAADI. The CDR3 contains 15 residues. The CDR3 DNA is TGCGCCAGCAGCTGGAGCGGGGGCGATTTCAATGAGCAGTTCTTC. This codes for CASSWSGGDFNEQFF.

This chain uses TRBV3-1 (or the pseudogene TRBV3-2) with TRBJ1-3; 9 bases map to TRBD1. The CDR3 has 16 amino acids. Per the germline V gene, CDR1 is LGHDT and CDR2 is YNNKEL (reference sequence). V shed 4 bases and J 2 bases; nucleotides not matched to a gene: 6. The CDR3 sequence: CASSLITGGTGNTIYF. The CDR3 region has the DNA TGTGCCAGCAGCCTGATCACAGGGGGCACTGGAAACACCATATATTTT.

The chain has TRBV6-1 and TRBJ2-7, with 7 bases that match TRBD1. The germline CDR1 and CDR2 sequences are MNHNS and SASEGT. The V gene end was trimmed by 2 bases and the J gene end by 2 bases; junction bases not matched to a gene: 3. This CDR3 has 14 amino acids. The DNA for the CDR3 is TGTGCCAGCAGTGAATTTAGGGGGCCCTACGAGCAGTACTTC. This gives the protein CASSEFRGPYEQYF.

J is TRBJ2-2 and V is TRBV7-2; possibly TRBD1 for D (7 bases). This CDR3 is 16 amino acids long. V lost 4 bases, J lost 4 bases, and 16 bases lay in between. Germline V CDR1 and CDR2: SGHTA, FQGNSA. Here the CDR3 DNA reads TGTGCCAGCAGCTCTCCAGGGGGGCCAAGCACCGGGGAGCTGTTTTTT. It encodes CASSSPGGPSTGELFF.

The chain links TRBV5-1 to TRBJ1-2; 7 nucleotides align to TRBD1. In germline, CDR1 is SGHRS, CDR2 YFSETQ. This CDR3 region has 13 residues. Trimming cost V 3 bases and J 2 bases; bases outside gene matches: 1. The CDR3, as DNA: TGCGCCAGCAGCTCGGGACAGAACTATGGCTACACCTTC. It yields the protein CASSSGQNYGYTF. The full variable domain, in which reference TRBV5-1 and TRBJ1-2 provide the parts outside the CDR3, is KAGVTQTPRYLIKTRGQQVTLSCSPISGHRSVSWYQQTPGQGLQFLFEYFSETQRNKGNFPGRFSGRQFSNSRSEMNVSTLELGDSALYLCASSSGQNYGYTFGSGTRLTVV.

The DNA of the CDR3 is TGTGCCAGCAGTCCGGACAGCGGGGTCTCCTACGAGCAGTACGTC. Translation gives CASSPDSGVSYEQYV. The genes are TRBV6-6 and TRBJ2-7; the D gene is possibly TRBD2 (7 bases). Germline V gives CDR1 MNHNY, CDR2 SVGAGI (reference sequence). V was clipped by 5 bases and J by 0 bases, with 14 bases between them. The CDR3 extends over 15 amino acids.

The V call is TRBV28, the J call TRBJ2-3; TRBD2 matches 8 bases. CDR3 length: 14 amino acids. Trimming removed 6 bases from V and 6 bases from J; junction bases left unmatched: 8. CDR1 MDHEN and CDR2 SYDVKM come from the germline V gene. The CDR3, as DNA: TGTGCCAGCAGCGGGGGGGGTCAAAGGGATACGCAGTATTTT. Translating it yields CASSGGGQRDTQYF.

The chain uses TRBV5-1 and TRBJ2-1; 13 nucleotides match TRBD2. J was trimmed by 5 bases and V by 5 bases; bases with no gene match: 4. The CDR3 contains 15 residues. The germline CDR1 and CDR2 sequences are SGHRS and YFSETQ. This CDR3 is CASRPLAGGDNEQFF. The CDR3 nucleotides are TGCGCCAGCAGGCCACTAGCGGGGGGGGACAATGAGCAGTTCTTC. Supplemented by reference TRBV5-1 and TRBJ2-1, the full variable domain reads KAGVTQTPRYLIKTRGQQVTLSCSPISGHRSVSWYQQTPGQGLQFLFEYFSETQRNKGNFPGRFSGRQFSNSRSEMNVSTLELGDSALYLCASRPLAGGDNEQFFGPGTRLTVL.

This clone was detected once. The CDR3 DNA reads TGTGCCATCAGTGAGGGACAGGGAGCCAAAAACATTCAGTACTTC. This sequence encodes CAISEGQGAKNIQYF. The V gene is TRBV10-3, the J gene TRBJ2-4; 8 bases are shared with TRBD1. J gave up 0 bases and V 2 bases, and 0 bases lay outside the gene matches. The CDR3 has 15 residues. Germline-derived CDR1 and CDR2 are ENHRY and SYGVKD.

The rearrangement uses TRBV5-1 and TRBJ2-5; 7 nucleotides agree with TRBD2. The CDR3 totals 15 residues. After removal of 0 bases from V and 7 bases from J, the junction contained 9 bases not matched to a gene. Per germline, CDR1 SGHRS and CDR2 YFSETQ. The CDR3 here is CASSLELAGGGTQYF. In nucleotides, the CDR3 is TGCGCCAGCAGCTTGGAGTTAGCTGGGGGGGGGACCCAGTACTTC. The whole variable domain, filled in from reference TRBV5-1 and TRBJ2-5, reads KAGVTQTPRYLIKTRGQQVTLSCSPISGHRSVSWYQQTPGQGLQFLFEYFSETQRNKGNFPGRFSGRQFSNSRSEMNVSTLELGDSALYLCASSLELAGGGTQYFGPGTRLLVL.

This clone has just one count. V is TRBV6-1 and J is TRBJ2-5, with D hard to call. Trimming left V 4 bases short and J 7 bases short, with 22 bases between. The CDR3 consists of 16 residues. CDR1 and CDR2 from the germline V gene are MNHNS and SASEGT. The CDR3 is CASSVERGSQLGTQYF. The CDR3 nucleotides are TGTGCCAGCAGTGTTGAAAGAGGCAGCCAATTGGGGACCCAGTACTTC.

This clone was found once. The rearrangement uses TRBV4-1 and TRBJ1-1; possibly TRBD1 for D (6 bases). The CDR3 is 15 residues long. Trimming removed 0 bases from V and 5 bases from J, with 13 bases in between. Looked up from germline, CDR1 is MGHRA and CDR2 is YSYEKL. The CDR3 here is CASSQEYRVRTEAFF. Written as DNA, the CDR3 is TGCGCCAGCAGCCAAGAATACAGGGTTAGGACTGAAGCTTTCTTT.

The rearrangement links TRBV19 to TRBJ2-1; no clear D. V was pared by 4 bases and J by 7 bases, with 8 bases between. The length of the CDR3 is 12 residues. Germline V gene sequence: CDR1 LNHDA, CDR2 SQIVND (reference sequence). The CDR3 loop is CASSKQPNEQFF. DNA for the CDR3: TGTGCCAGTAGTAAACAGCCGAATGAGCAGTTCTTC.

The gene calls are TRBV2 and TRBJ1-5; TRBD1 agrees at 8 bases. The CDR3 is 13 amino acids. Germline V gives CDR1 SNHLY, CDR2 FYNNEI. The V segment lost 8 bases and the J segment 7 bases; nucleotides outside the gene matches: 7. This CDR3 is CASGAGGGQPQHF. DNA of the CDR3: TGTGCCAGCGGAGCAGGGGGCGGGCAGCCCCAGCATTTT.

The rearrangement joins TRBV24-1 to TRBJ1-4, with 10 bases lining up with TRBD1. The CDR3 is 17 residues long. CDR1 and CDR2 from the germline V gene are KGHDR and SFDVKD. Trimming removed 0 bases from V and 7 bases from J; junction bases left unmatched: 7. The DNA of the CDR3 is TGTGCCACCAGTGATTTGTGGGACAGGGGCGAAGGTGAAAAACTGTTTTTT. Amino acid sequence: CATSDLWDRGEGEKLFF.

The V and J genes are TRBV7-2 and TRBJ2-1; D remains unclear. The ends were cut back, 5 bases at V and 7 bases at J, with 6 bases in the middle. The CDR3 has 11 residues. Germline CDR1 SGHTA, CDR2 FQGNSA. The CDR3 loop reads CASSPKNEQFF. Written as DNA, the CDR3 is TGTGCCAGCAGCCCAAAAAATGAGCAGTTCTTC.

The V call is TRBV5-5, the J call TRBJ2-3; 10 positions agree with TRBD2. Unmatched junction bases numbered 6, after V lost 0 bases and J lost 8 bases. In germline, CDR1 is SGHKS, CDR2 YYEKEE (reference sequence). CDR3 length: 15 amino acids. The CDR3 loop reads CASSLVAGGRVTQYF. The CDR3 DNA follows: TGTGCCAGCAGCTTGGTAGCGGGGGGAAGGGTTACGCAGTATTTT.

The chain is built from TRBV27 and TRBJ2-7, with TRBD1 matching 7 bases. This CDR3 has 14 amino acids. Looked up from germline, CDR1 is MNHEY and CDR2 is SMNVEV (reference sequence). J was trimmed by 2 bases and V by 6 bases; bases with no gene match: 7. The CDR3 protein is CASSNWDRPYEQYV. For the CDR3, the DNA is TGTGCCAGCAGCAACTGGGACAGACCCTACGAGCAGTACGTC.

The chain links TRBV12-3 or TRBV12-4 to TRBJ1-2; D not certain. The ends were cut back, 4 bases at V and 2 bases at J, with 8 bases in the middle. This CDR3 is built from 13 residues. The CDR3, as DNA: TGTGCCAGCAGTTATGGAGAGAACTATGGCTACACCTTC. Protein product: CASSYGENYGYTF.

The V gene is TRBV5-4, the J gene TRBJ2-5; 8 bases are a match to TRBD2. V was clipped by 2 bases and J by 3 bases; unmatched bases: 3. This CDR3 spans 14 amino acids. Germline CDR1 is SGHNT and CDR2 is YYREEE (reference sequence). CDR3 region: CASSFGREEETQYF. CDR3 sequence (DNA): TGTGCCAGCAGCTTTGGGCGGGAGGAAGAGACCCAGTACTTC.

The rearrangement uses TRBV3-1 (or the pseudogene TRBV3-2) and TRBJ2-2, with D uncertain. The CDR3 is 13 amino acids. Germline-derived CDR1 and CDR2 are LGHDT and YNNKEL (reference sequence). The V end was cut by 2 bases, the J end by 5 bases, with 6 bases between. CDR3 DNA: TGTGCCAGCAGCCAAACTACTACCGGGGAGCTGTTTTTT. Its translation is CASSQTTTGELFF.

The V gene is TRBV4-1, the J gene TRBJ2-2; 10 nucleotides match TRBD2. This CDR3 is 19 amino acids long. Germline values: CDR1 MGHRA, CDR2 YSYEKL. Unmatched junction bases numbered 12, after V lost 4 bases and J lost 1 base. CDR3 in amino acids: CASSLDRLAGVRNTGELFF. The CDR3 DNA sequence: TGCGCCAGCAGCCTAGATCGGCTAGCGGGGGTTCGGAACACCGGGGAGCTGTTTTTT.

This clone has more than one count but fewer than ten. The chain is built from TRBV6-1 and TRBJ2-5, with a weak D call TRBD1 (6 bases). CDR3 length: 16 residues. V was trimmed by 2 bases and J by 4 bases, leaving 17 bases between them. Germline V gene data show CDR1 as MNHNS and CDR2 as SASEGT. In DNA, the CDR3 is TGTGCCAGCAGTGAAAGGGGCGGCCAGGGGAGAGAGACCCAGTACTTC. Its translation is CASSERGGQGRETQYF.

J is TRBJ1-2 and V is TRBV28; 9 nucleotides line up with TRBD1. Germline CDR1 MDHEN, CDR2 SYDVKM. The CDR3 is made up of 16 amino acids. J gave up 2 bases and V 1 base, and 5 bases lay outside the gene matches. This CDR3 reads CASSLFRQGGNYGYTF. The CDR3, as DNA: TGTGCCAGCAGTTTATTTCGACAGGGGGGGAACTATGGCTACACCTTC.

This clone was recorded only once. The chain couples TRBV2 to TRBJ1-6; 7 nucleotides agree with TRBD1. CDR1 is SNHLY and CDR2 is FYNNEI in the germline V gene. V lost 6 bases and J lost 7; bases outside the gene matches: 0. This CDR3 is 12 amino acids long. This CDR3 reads CASRQGNSPLHF. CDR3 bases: TGTGCCAGCAGACAGGGGAATTCACCCCTCCACTTT.

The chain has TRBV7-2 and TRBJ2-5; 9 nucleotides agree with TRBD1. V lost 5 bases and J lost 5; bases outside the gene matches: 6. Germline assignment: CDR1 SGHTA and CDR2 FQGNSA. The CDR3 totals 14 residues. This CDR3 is CASSVRDRAETQYF. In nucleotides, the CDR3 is TGTGCCAGCAGCGTCCGGGACAGGGCCGAGACCCAGTACTTC.

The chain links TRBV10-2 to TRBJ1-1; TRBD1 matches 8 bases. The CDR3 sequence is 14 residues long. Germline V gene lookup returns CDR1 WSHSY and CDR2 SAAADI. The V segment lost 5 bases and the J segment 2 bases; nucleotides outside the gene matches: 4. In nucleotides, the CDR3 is TGCGCCAGCAGTTGGGGACAGGAAAACACTGAAGCTTTCTTT. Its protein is CASSWGQENTEAFF.

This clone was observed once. The CDR3 sequence is CASSGGISGETQYF. In DNA, the CDR3 is TGTGCCAGCAGTGGGGGAATTAGCGGAGAGACCCAGTACTTC. The J gene is TRBJ2-5, the V gene TRBV28; the D gene is possibly TRBD2 (6 bases). Germline V gene lookup returns CDR1 MDHEN and CDR2 SYDVKM. The CDR3 covers 14 residues. Trimming took 5 bases from V and 4 from J, leaving 14 bases between them. The full variable domain, rest sourced from reference TRBV28 and TRBJ2-5, is DVKVTQSSRYLVKRTGEKVFLECVQDMDHENMFWYRQDPGLGLRLIYFSYDVKMKEKGDIPEGYSVSREKKERFSLILESASTNQTSMYLCASSGGISGETQYFGPGTRLLVL.

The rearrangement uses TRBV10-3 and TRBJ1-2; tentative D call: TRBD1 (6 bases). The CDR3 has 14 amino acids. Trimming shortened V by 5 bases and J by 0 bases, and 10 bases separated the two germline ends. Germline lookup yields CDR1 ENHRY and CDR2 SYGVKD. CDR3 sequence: CAISPGEANYGYTF. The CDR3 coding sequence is TGTGCCATCAGTCCAGGGGAAGCTAACTATGGCTACACCTTC.

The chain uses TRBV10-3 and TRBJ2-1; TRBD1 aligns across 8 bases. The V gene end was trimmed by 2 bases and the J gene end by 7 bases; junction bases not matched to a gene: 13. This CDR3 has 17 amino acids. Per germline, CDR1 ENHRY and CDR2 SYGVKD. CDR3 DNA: TGTGCCATCAGTGAGACTCCCCAGGGGGCAGGGGCTAATGAGCAGTTCTTC. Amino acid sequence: CAISETPQGAGANEQFF.

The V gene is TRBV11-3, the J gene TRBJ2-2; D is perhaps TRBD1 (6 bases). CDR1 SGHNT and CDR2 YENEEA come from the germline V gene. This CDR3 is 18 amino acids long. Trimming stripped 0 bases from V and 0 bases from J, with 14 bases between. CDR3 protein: CASSLDPPGVANTGELFF. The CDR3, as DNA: TGTGCCAGCAGCTTAGATCCCCCAGGGGTGGCGAACACCGGGGAGCTGTTTTTT. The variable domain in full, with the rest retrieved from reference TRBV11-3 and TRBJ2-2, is EAGVVQSPRYKIIEKKQPVAFWCNPISGHNTLYWYLQNLGQGPELLIRYENEEAVDDSQLPKDRFSAERLKGVDSTLKIQPAELGDSAVYLCASSLDPPGVANTGELFFGEGSRLTVL.